The 14 T cell receptor beta chains given below trace back to one sample, sequenced in a study of cytomegalovirus exposure and HLA in healthy donors. Primers included in the PCR were 60 Vbeta and 13 Jbeta primers. This table comes from immunoSEQ multiplex PCR, and its TCRdb copy is limited to in-frame clones, with some not included. Altogether roughly 78,000 clones are present, about 66% being singletons, with the ten largest covering roughly 22%. Sequencing used PBMCs. The receptors derive from a man aged 40-49 years in good health and CMV-seropositive.

The chain recombines TRBV19 with TRBJ1-5; weak D call: TRBD1 (5 bases). V was cut by 5 bases and J by 9 bases, with 8 bases left in between. The CDR3 has 11 residues. CDR1 is LNHDA, CDR2 SQIVND, per germline (reference sequence). CDR3 in DNA: TGTGCCAGTAGTGTCGGGGGGCCCCAGCATTTT. Protein product: CASSVGGPQHF.

The chain recombines TRBV2 with TRBJ2-3; D gene unclear. There are 15 residues in the CDR3. Germline V gene data show CDR1 as SNHLY and CDR2 as FYNNEI. V lost 6 bases, J lost 2 bases, and 15 bases lay in between. CDR3 protein: CASSLRRSNTDTQYF. The CDR3 DNA reads as TGTGCCAGCAGCCTCCGTCGGTCGAACACAGATACGCAGTATTTT.

The rearrangement uses TRBV5-4 and TRBJ1-2; 8 bases are shared with TRBD1. This CDR3 region has 15 residues. With 5 bases clipped from V and 5 bases from J, the junction kept 11 bases outside the gene matches. Germline values: CDR1 SGHNT, CDR2 YYREEE (reference sequence). In DNA form, the CDR3 reads TGTGCCAGCAGGACGATCGGGACAGGCCATTATGGCTACACCTTC. This sequence encodes CASRTIGTGHYGYTF. The whole variable domain, filled in from reference TRBV5-4 and TRBJ1-2, reads ETGVTQSPTHLIKTRGQQVTLRCSSQSGHNTVSWYQQALGQGPQFIFQYYREEENGRGNFPPRFSGLQFPNYSSELNVNALELDDSALYLCASRTIGTGHYGYTFGSGTRLTVV.

V is TRBV9 and J is TRBJ1-1; tentative D call: TRBD1 (5 bases). Germline assignment: CDR1 SGDLS and CDR2 YYNGEE. Deletions cut 4 bases from V and 5 bases from J, with 15 bases between. This CDR3 has 14 amino acids. CDR3 sequence (DNA): TGTGCCAGCAGCCGGCCAGGGTCAGGGACTGAAGCTTTCTTT. Protein product: CASSRPGSGTEAFF.

This clone has more than one count but fewer than ten. This chain connects TRBV14 to TRBJ1-2, with no clear D. Germline V gene data show CDR1 as SGHDN and CDR2 as FVKESK. The CDR3 covers 13 residues. Trimming left V 3 bases short and J 2 bases short, with 7 bases between. Written as DNA, the CDR3 is TGTGCCAGCAGCCAGGGCCAGAACTATGGCTACACCTTC. Its protein is CASSQGQNYGYTF.

This clone was detected only a few times. The CDR3 here is CASRAGVGNQPQHF. Written as DNA, the CDR3 is TGCGCCAGCAGGGCAGGGGTAGGGAATCAGCCCCAGCATTTT. The chain uses TRBV10-2 and TRBJ1-5; weak D call: TRBD1 (6 bases). V gave up 6 bases and J gave up 4 bases, with 13 bases separating them. Germline CDR1 is WSHSY and CDR2 is SAAADI. The CDR3 loop spans 14 amino acids.

CDR3 sequence reads: CASSIGGSTGELFF. The CDR3 DNA reads as TGTGCCAGTTCGATCGGGGGAAGCACCGGGGAGCTGTTTTTT. The chain uses TRBV19 and TRBJ2-2, with D maybe TRBD2 (6 bases). Per germline, CDR1 LNHDA and CDR2 SQIVND (reference sequence). Trimming removed 8 bases from V and 4 bases from J, with 14 bases in between. This CDR3 region has 14 residues.

The chain carries TRBV6-5 and TRBJ2-7, with 7 bases identical to TRBD1. CDR3 length: 15 residues. V lost 7 bases, J lost 1 base, and 10 bases stayed unmatched. Germline loops: CDR1 MNHEY, CDR2 SVGAGI. This CDR3 is CASTTLRQGSYEQYF. In DNA, the CDR3 is TGTGCCAGCACAACCTTGAGACAGGGATCCTACGAGCAGTACTTC.

The V call is TRBV2, the J call TRBJ1-1; TRBD1 matches at 11 bases. Germline trimming cut 8 bases from V and 5 bases from J; bases unmatched to any gene: 10. This CDR3 has 15 amino acids. CDR1 and CDR2 (germline): SNHLY, FYNNEI. CDR3 sequence (DNA): TGTGCCAGCTCGGGACAGGGGGGGTTGGAAACTGAAGCTTTCTTT. Amino acid sequence: CASSGQGGLETEAFF. The whole variable domain, remainder taken from reference TRBV2 and TRBJ1-1, is EPEVTQTPSHQVTQMGQEVILRCVPISNHLYFYWYRQILGQKVEFLVSFYNNEISEKSEIFDDQFSVERPDGSNFTLKIRSTKLEDSAMYFCASSGQGGLETEAFFGQGTRLTVV.

DNA of the CDR3: TGTGCCACCCGGAGCGGGGGAGAGACCCAGTACTTC. It is translated as CATRSGGETQYF. The chain joins TRBV27 to TRBJ2-5, with 8 bases identical to TRBD2. Germline CDR1 and CDR2: MNHEY and SMNVEV (reference sequence). This CDR3 is 12 amino acids long. The ends lost 10 bases at V and 4 bases at J; junction bases unmatched: 5.

The chain combines TRBV5-1 with TRBJ2-7; TRBD2 is a possible D gene (6 bases). CDR3 size: 14 residues. V gave up 2 bases and J gave up 0 bases, with 9 bases separating them. Germline V gene sequence: CDR1 SGHRS, CDR2 YFSETQ. The CDR3 here is CASSLGGASYEQYF. CDR3 nucleotides: TGCGCCAGCAGCTTAGGAGGGGCCTCCTACGAGCAGTACTTC. The variable domain in full, completed from reference TRBV5-1 and TRBJ2-7, reads KAGVTQTPRYLIKTRGQQVTLSCSPISGHRSVSWYQQTPGQGLQFLFEYFSETQRNKGNFPGRFSGRQFSNSRSEMNVSTLELGDSALYLCASSLGGASYEQYFGPGTRLTVT.

This clone was picked up a small number of times. The chain is built from TRBV7-9 and TRBJ1-4, with a possible D match to TRBD1 (6 bases). Germline V gene data show CDR1 as SEHNR and CDR2 as FQNEAQ (reference sequence). The CDR3 extends over 17 amino acids. With 7 bases removed from V and 1 base from J, the gap between germline ends came to 19 bases. The CDR3 coding sequence is TGTGCCAGCAAAGCCCACCCACAGGGTGGAACTAATGAAAAACTGTTTTTT. Its translation is CASKAHPQGGTNEKLFF.

V and J are TRBV29-1 and TRBJ2-5; 10 bases line up with TRBD2. J was trimmed by 5 bases and V by 7 bases; bases with no gene match: 4. Germline V gives CDR1 SQVTM, CDR2 ANQGSEA. CDR3 length equals 12 residues. The CDR3 is CSAWTSGETQYF. The CDR3 DNA sequence: TGCAGCGCCTGGACTAGCGGTGAGACCCAGTACTTC. Supplemented by reference TRBV29-1 and TRBJ2-5, the full variable domain reads SAVISQKPSRDICQRGTSLTIQCQVDSQVTMMFWYRQQPGQSLTLIATANQGSEATYESGFVIDKFPISRPNLTFSTLTVSNMSPEDSSIYLCSAWTSGETQYFGPGTRLLVL.

This sequence joins TRBV10-3 and TRBJ2-1; 10 nucleotides align to TRBD2. The junction had 4 bases not matched to a gene; V was cut back by 2 bases and J by 6 bases. Germline CDR1 and CDR2: ENHRY and SYGVKD. The CDR3 totals 15 residues. The CDR3 nucleotides read TGTGCCATCAGTGAGGTTTCTAGCGGGGGCAATGAGCAGTTCTTC. Amino acid sequence: CAISEVSSGGNEQFF.